This entry concerns a single T cell receptor (beta chain). Its antigen remains unknown. Original methodology: A productive frequency of 2.59 x 10-5 was the lowest detectable. Some clones are missing from TCRdb's copy, which holds only in-frame ones; the method was immunoSEQ multiplex PCR. That table supplies the V and J calls and clone size; D and trimming were determined from the DNA. The sample carries roughly 4,600 clones, 80% recorded once. The data belong to a study of STAT5B mutations in CD4+ large granular lymphocyte leukemia. In the study overall: CD8+ depletion followed by anti-CD4 microbead selection was applied to cryopreserved cells. The study, taken as a whole, reports: Top patient clones used TRBV06 genes more often: 8/27 versus 2/35 in controls.

The CDR3 runs to 17 residues. V was shortened by 4 bases and J by 0 bases, with 16 bases between the two germline ends. Germline V gives CDR1 SGHNT, CDR2 YYREEE (reference sequence). The genes are TRBV5-4 and TRBJ2-2; possible D gene TRBD1, 5 bases. Sequenced input: PBMCs. The sequence was collected from a man aged 65 to 85 with CD4+ T-cell large granular lymphocyte leukemia. The CDR3 reads CASSRWSAGTNTGELFF. The CDR3 nucleotides read TGTGCCAGCAGCCGATGGAGCGCAGGGACGAACACCGGGGAGCTGTTTTTT. Together with reference TRBV5-4 and TRBJ2-2, the CDR3 gives the full variable domain: ETGVTQSPTHLIKTRGQQVTLRCSSQSGHNTVSWYQQALGQGPQFIFQYYREEENGRGNFPPRFSGLQFPNYSSELNVNALELDDSALYLCASSRWSAGTNTGELFFGEGSRLTVL.